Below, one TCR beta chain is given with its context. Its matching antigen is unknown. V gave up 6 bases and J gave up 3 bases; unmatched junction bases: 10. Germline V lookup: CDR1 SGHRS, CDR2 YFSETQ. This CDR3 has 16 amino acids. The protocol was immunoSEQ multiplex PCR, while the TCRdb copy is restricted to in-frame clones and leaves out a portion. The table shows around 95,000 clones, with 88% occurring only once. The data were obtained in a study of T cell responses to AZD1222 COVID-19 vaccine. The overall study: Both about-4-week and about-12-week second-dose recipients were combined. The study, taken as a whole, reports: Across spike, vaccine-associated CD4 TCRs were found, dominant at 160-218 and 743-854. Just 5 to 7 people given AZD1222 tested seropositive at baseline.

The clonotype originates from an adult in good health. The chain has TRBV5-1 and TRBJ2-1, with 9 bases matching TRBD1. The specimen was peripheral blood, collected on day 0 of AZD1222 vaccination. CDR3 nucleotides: TGCGCCAGCACGACAGGGGGATCCGGGAGCTACAATGAGCAGTTCTTC. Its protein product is CASTTGGSGSYNEQFF.